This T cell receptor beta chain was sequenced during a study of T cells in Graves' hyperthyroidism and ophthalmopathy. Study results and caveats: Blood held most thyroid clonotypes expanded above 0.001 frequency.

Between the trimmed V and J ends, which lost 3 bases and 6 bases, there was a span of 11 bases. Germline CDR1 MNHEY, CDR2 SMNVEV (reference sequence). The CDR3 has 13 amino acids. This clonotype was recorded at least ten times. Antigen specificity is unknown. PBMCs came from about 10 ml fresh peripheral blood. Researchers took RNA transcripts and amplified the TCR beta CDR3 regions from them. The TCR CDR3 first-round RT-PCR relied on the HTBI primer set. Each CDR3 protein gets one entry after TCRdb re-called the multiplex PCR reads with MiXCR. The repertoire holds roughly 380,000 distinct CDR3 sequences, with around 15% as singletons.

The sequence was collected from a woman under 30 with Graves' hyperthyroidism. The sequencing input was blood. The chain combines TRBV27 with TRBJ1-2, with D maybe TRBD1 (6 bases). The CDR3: CASSFLAGDGYTF. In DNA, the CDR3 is TGTGCCAGCAGTTTCTTGGCAGGGGATGGCTACACCTTC.